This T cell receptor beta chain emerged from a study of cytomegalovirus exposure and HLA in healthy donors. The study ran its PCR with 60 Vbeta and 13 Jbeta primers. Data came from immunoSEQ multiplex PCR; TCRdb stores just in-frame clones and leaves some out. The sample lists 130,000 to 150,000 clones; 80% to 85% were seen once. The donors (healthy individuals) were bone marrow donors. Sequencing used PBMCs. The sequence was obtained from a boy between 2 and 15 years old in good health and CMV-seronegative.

This CDR3 reads CASSWDRGSYEQYF. The CDR3 region has the DNA TGTGCCAGTAGTTGGGACAGGGGGTCCTACGAGCAGTACTTC. The V gene is TRBV19, the J gene TRBJ2-7; 11 bases are shared with TRBD1. V was pared by 5 bases and J by 1 base, with 1 base of the junction left unmatched. CDR1 and CDR2 from the germline V gene are LNHDA and SQIVND (reference sequence). The CDR3 runs to 14 residues. The variable domain in full, with the rest retrieved from reference TRBV19 and TRBJ2-7, is DGGITQSPKYLFRKEGQNVTLSCEQNLNHDAMYWYRQDPGQGLRLIYYSQIVNDFQKGDIAEGYSVSREKKESFPLTVTSAQKNPTAFYLCASSWDRGSYEQYFGPGTRLTVT.